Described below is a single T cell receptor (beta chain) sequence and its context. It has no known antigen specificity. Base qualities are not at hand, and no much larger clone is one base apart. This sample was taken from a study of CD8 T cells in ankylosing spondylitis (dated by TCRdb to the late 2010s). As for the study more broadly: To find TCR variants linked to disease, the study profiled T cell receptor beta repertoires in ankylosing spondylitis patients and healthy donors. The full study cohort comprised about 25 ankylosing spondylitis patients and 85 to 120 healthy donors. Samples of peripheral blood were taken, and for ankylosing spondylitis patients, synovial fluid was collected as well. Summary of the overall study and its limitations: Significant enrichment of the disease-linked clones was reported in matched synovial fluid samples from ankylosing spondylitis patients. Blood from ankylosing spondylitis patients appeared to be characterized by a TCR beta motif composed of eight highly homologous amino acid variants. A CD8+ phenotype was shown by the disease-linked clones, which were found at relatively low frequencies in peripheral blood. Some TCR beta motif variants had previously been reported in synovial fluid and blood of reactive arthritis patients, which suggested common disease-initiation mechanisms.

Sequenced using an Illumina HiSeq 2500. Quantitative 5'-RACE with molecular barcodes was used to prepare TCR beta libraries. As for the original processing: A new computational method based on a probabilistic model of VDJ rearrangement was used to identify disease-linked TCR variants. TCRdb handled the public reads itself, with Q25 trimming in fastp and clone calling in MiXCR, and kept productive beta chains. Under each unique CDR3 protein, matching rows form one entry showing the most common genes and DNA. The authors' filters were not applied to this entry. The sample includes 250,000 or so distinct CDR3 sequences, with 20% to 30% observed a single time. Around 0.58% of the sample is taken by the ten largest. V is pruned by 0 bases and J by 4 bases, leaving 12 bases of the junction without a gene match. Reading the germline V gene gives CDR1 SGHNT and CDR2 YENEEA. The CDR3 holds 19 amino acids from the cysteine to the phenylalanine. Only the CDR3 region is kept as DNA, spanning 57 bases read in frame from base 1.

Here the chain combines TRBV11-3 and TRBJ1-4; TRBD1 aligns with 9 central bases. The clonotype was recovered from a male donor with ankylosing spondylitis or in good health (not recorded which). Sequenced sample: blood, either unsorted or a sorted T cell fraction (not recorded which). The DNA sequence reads TGTGCCAGCAGCTTAGATCGGGGAACAGGGGGCAGTAGTAATGAAAAACTGTTTTTT. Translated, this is CASSLDRGTGGSSNEKLFF.